This passage covers 9 T cell receptor beta chains from one sample sequenced in a study of human T cells and chemical hapten exposure (dated by TCRdb to the early 2020s). The treatment or condition tag for this specimen amounts to: therapeutic diphenylcyclopropenone sensitization with weekly scalp DPC. During library preparation, unique molecular identifiers were attached to individual cDNA molecules so that TCRs could be counted quantitatively and reproducibly. The public reads were reprocessed in TCRdb via fastp at Q25 and MiXCR, keeping in-frame beta chains. CDR3 protein duplicates are merged, each entry listing the most common genes and DNA. The sample data list around 990 distinct CDR3 sequences, and more than 45% of these were observed just once. The ten largest clones add up to around 5.7% of the sample. The sample here was whole blood, taken before DPC sensitization or 2, 6, or about 24 weeks after (not recorded which). These receptors were collected from an adult with alopecia areata. Some clones in this sample may be carry-over from other donors' samples. This table probably holds off-target reads from a library built for another chain.

Relative to its sample, this clonotype is large. The J gene is TRBJ1-5, the V gene TRBV27; TRBD1 is a possible D gene (5 bases). Trimming pared 6 bases from V and 9 bases from J, leaving 15 bases between. This CDR3 comprises 13 residues. Germline CDR1 reads MNHEY; CDR2 reads SMNVEV (reference sequence). The CDR3 DNA sequence: TGTGCCAGCAGCCGGGGGGTCCACCGGCCCCAGCATTTT. It yields the protein CASSRGVHRPQHF.

This clonotype appeared a few times. The genes are TRBV7-8 and TRBJ2-1; D not certain. CDR1 is SGHVS, CDR2 FQNEAQ, per germline. The CDR3 has 12 amino acids. V lost 3 bases and J lost 3, with 3 bases in between. This chain's CDR3 is CASSFSYNEQFF. The CDR3 nucleotides read TGTGCCAGCAGCTTTAGCTACAATGAGCAGTTCTTC. Full variable domain (missing parts from reference TRBV7-8 and TRBJ2-1): GAGVSQSPRYKVAKRGQDVALRCDPISGHVSLFWYQQALGQGPEFLTYFQNEAQLDKSGLPSDRFFAERPEGSVSTLKIQRTQQEDSAVYLCASSFSYNEQFFGPGTRLTVL.

The chain joins TRBV7-8 to TRBJ2-5; TRBD1 might be the D (5 bases). Germline CDR1 is SGHVS and CDR2 is FQNEAQ. Trimming removed 6 bases at V and 2 bases at J, with 13 bases between. The CDR3 sequence is 14 residues long. As DNA, the CDR3 is TGTGCCAGCAGTCCAGTCAGGGTACAAGAGACCCAGTACTTC. It codes for CASSPVRVQETQYF.

This chain connects TRBV20-1 to TRBJ2-4; tentative D call: TRBD2 (5 bases). The CDR3 sequence is 14 residues long. Trimming cost V 3 bases and J 1 base, with 10 bases left between them. CDR1 and CDR2 from the germline V gene are DFQATT and SNEGSKA (reference sequence). The CDR3 loop is CSASLSGAKNIQYF. CDR3 DNA sequence: TGCAGTGCTAGTTTGTCGGGGGCCAAAAACATTCAGTACTTC.

This clonotype was recorded a few times. The V call is TRBV29-1, the J call TRBJ1-5, with TRBD1 as a possible D gene (6 bases). CDR1 is SQVTM, CDR2 ANQGSEA, per germline. This CDR3 is 13 amino acids long. V gave up 7 bases and J gave up 7 bases, with 17 bases separating them. CDR3 DNA sequence: TGCAGCGCTTCGACAGGATTAAAACAGCCCCAGCATTTT. This encodes CSASTGLKQPQHF.

CDR3 nucleotides: TGTGCCAGCAGTTACGAGAGAGACATCGAAGCTTTCTTT. Its translation: CASSYERDIEAFF. The V call is TRBV6-6, the J call TRBJ1-1; D is ambiguous. V lost 2 bases and J lost 8, with 12 bases in between. CDR3 length: 13 residues. From germline, CDR1 is MNHNY and CDR2 SVGAGI (reference sequence).

This clonotype has only a few counts. The rearrangement uses TRBV25-1 and TRBJ2-3; tentatively, D is TRBD1 (6 bases). The CDR3 consists of 14 residues. Trimming left V 6 bases short and J 2 bases short, with 12 bases between. Germline CDR1 is MGHDK and CDR2 is SYGVNS. Here the CDR3 reads CASRDSQDTDTQYF. CDR3 DNA sequence: TGTGCCAGCAGGGACAGCCAAGACACAGATACGCAGTATTTT.

The chain has TRBV28 and TRBJ2-7, with D perhaps matching TRBD1 (6 bases). CDR1 MDHEN and CDR2 SYDVKM come from the germline V gene. V lost 4 bases and J 3 bases, leaving 13 bases between the germline ends. The CDR3 sequence is 14 residues long. CDR3 residues: CASSSPGHFYEQYF. The CDR3 DNA follows: TGTGCCAGCAGTTCCCCGGGACACTTCTACGAGCAGTACTTC.

The chain carries TRBV7-2 and TRBJ2-5; tentatively, D is TRBD1 or TRBD2 (5 bases each). Germline V gives CDR1 SGHTA, CDR2 FQGNSA. This CDR3 is 14 amino acids long. V was shortened by 5 bases and J by 5 bases, with 15 bases between the two germline ends. Here the CDR3 reads CASSKNEGKETQYF. CDR3 nucleotide sequence: TGTGCCAGCAGCAAGAACGAGGGGAAGGAGACCCAGTACTTC. The entire variable domain, with the rest obtained from reference TRBV7-2 and TRBJ2-5, is as follows: GAGVSQSPSNKVTEKGKDVELRCDPISGHTALYWYRQSLGQGLEFLIYFQGNSAPDKSGLPSDRFSAERTGGSVSTLTIQRTQQEDSAVYLCASSKNEGKETQYFGPGTRLLVL.